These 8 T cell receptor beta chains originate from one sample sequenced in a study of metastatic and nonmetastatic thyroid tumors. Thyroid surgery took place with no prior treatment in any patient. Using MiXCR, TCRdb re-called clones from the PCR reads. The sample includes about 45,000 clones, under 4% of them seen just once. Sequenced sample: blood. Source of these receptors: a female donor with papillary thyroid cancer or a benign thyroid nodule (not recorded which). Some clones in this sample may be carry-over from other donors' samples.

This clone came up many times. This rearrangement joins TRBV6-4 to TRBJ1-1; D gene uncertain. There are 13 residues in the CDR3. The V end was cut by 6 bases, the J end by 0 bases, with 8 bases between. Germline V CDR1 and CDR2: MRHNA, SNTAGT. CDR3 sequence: CASSVELNTEAFF. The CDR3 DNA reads TGTGCCAGCAGCGTGGAACTGAACACTGAAGCTTTCTTT.

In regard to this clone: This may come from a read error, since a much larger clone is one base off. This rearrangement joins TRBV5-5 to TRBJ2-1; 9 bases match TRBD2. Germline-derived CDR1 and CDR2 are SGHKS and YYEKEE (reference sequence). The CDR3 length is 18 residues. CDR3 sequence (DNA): TGCGCCAGCAGCTTGGTGGGGTGGGCGGGGGGGAGCTCTAATGAGCAGTTCTTC. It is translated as CASSLVGWAGGSSNEQFF.

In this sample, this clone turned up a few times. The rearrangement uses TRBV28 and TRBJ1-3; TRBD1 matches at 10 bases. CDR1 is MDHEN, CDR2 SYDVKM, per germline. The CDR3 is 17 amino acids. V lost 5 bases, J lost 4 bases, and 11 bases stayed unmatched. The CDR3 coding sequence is TGTGCCAGCAGTGACAGGGGGCTGAGAGGGCCCGGAAACACCATATATTTT. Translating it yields CASSDRGLRGPGNTIYF.

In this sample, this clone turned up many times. The CDR3 nucleotides are TGTGCCAGCAACATAGACAGTTCTGAGAACACCGGGGAGCTGTTTTTT. Amino acids: CASNIDSSENTGELFF. This chain uses TRBV7-9 with TRBJ2-2, with D possibly TRBD1 on 5 matching bases. In germline, CDR1 is SEHNR, CDR2 FQNEAQ (reference sequence). With 7 bases removed from V and 1 base from J, the gap between germline ends came to 16 bases. CDR3 length: 16 residues.

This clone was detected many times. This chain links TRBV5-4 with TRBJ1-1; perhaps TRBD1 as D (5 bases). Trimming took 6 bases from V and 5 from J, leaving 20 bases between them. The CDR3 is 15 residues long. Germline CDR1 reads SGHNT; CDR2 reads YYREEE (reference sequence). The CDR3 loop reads CASTRGLAGRTEAFF. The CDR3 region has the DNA TGTGCCAGCACCCGGGGATTAGCAGGGAGGACTGAAGCTTTCTTT.

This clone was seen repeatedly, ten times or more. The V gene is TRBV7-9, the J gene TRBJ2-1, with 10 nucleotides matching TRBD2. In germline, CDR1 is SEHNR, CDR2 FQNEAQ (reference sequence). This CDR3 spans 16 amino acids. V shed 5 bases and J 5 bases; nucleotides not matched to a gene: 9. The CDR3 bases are TGTGCCAGCAGCCGACCAAGCGGGAGGGCCCACAATGAGCAGTTCTTC. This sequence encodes CASSRPSGRAHNEQFF.

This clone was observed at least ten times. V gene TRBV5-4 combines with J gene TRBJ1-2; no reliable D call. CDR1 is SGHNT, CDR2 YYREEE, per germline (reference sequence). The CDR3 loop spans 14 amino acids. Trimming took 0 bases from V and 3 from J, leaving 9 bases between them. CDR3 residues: CASSLGTTHYGYTF. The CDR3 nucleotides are TGTGCCAGCAGCTTGGGGACTACCCACTATGGCTACACCTTC.

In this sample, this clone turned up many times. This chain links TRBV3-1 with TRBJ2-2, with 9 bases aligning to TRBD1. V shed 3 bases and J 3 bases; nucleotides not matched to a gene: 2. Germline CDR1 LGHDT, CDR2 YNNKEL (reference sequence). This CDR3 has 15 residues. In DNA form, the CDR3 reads TGTGCCAGCAGCCAGAGACAGGGGGACACCGGGGAGCTGTTTTTT. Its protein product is CASSQRQGDTGELFF.